The present T cell receptor beta chain was sequenced within a study of blood T cell repertoires in COVID-19. Study details: Specimens from acute and convalescent COVID-19 originated in the United States, Italy and Spain.

Germline CDR1 is LGHNT and CDR2 is FRNRAP. With 4 bases removed from V and 0 bases from J, the gap between germline ends came to 18 bases. CDR3 length: 17 amino acids. In the source study's methods: Quantification of nucleated cells was approximated via reference gene primer amplification. Profiled with immunoSEQ multiplex PCR; TCRdb holds only in-frame clones, not every one. V, J and clone size are those of that table, while D and trimming were read from the DNA. The sample has about 210,000 clones, approximately 82% seen once. The origin of this receptor is a woman between 45 and 65 years old with acute or convalescent COVID-19. Sequencing was done on a sample of peripheral blood. V usage is TRBV12-5 and J usage is TRBJ1-2; maybe TRBD1 (6 bases). This CDR3 reads CASGSLRGGRANYGYTF. CDR3 bases: TGTGCTAGTGGTTCACTCAGGGGTGGCCGGGCTAACTATGGCTACACCTTC.